This record looks at one TCR beta chain sequence and its context. This sample was included in a study of PD-1 blockade in classical Hodgkin lymphoma. TCRdb's table, derived via immunoSEQ multiplex PCR, lists solely in-frame clones and lacks some. The top ten clones hold under 3.5% of a sample with tens of thousands of clones, 75% to 95% of them seen once. Described time point: cycle 4 day 1 (C4D1), after 5 to 7 weeks of nivolumab. All the patients suffered relapse after autologous stem cell transplantation, and brentuximab vedotin exposure differed. The receptor was isolated from a human donor with classical Hodgkin lymphoma. Source: peripheral blood mononuclear cells (PBMCs), taken before the fourth cycle of nivolumab.

The CDR3 region is CASRGAWGTEAFF. Here the CDR3 DNA reads TGTGCCAGCCGGGGGGCTTGGGGCACTGAAGCTTTCTTT. The chain uses TRBV27 and TRBJ1-1, with D perhaps matching TRBD1 (6 bases). V lost 8 bases and J 4 bases, leaving 14 bases between the germline ends. This CDR3 has 13 residues. The germline V gene encodes CDR1 MNHEY and CDR2 SMNVEV (reference sequence).